This T cell receptor beta chain was sequenced in a study of neoadjuvant anti-PD-1 for oral cavity cancer. Time point specified: after neoadjuvant nivolumab, at surgical resection. TCRdb's copy holds only in-frame clones and misses some; the assay was immunoSEQ multiplex PCR. Of about 14,000 clones detected, around 70% appear once; the ten largest clones hold around 2.8%. Germline CDR1 and CDR2: DFQATT and SNEGSKA (reference sequence). V lost 5 bases and J lost 6, with 8 bases in between. The CDR3 is 11 amino acids. Specimen: PBMCs, collected after nivolumab (anti-PD-1) treatment. J is TRBJ1-5 and V is TRBV20-1, with no clear D. The receptor comes from a person aged 40 to 85 with oral cavity squamous cell carcinoma. CDR3 DNA: TGCAGTGCTGCGAGCGGTCAGCCCCAGCATTTT. Translation: CSAASGQPQHF.